This T cell receptor beta chain is from a study of vaccination effects on CD4 cells after COVID-19. Study at large: BNT162b2 vaccine or mRNA-1273 vaccine was given to participants in two doses.

Findings and caveats of the study: Clones induced by infection and by vaccine showed marked clonal contraction late after vaccination.

The germline V gene has CDR1 LNHDA and CDR2 SQIVND (reference sequence). The CDR3 extends over 16 amino acids. Trimming removed 5 bases from V and 6 bases from J, with 19 bases in between. Only in-frame clones appear in the TCRdb table, and some are missing; sequencing was by immunoSEQ multiplex PCR. This table holds some 68,000 clones, about 65% found once. A remark on this clone: As yet, its antigen is unknown.

Pools of viral peptides were used by the ViraFEST assay to expand antigen-specific CD4+ T cells ahead of sequencing. Once cultured for 10 days, the cells underwent separation to obtain CD4+ T cells. In the vaccine recipients, nucleocapsid antibodies were negative and there was no prior SARS-CoV-2 infection. Sequencing was performed on CD4+ T cells from PBMCs cultured with HCoV-OC43 spike peptides, taken before COVID-19 vaccination. Subset indicated: HCoV-OC43 spike overlapping peptide pool stimulation. This clonotype originated in a human donor who received a COVID-19 vaccine. V gene TRBV19 combines with J gene TRBJ2-2; possibly TRBD2 for D (7 bases). This CDR3 is CASSQRGGESAGELFF. The CDR3 nucleotides read TGTGCCAGTAGTCAGAGAGGGGGGGAATCGGCCGGGGAGCTGTTTTTT.